Listed below are T cell receptor beta chains from one sample, sequenced in a study of cytomegalovirus exposure and HLA in healthy donors. Method: immunoSEQ multiplex PCR; TCRdb's copy keeps in-frame clones and lacks some. Of roughly 200,000 clones in the sample, roughly 87% were seen once. The material sequenced was PBMCs. These receptors were taken from a boy aged 2 to 10 in good health and CMV-seronegative. CDR3s include the opening cysteine and the closing phenylalanine or tryptophan. D genes are given only for firm matches. A clone size is listed for some rows: how often the clone was seen (once, few, many), or a class if it is expanded.

>.|TRBV9|.|TRBJ2-5
CASSVAVLAQETQYF
TGTGCCAGCAGCGTAGCCGTCCTAGCCCAAGAGACCCAGTACTTC
>.|TRBV29-1|TRBD2|TRBJ2-1
CSGWPRTSGDNEQFF
TGCAGCGGATGGCCCAGGACTAGCGGAGACAATGAGCAGTTCTTC
>.|TRBV29-1|.|TRBJ2-2
CSVGWRFNTGELFF
TGCAGCGTTGGATGGCGGTTCAACACCGGGGAGCTGTTTTTT
>.|TRBV5-4|.|TRBJ1-2
CASTDTVGPEVGYGYTF
TGTGCCAGCACCGACACAGTGGGGCCAGAGGTGGGGTATGGCTACACCTTC
>.|TRBV6-1|TRBD2|TRBJ2-1
CASSFRLAAPTYFF
TGTGCCAGCAGTTTTAGACTAGCGGCTCCAACCTACTTCTTC
>.|TRBV30|TRBD1|TRBJ2-7
CAPPRTGNYEQYF
TGTGCCCCCCCCAGGACAGGGAACTACGAGCAGTACTTC
>.|TRBV5-1|.|TRBJ1-6
CASSLAAGSYNSPLHF
TGCGCCAGCAGCTTGGCCGCAGGGTCTTATAATTCACCCCTCCACTTT
>.|TRBV11-2|.|TRBJ1-2
CASSSRPQAAYTF
TGTGCCAGCAGCTCCCGCCCTCAGGCCGCCTACACCTTC
>.|TRBV6-5|.|TRBJ2-7
CASSYGQTYEQYF
TGTGCCAGCAGTTACGGGCAGACCTACGAGCAGTACTTC
>.|TRBV5-6|TRBD1|TRBJ1-5
CASSSLLQGGNQPQHF
TGTGCCAGCAGCTCCCTCTTACAGGGGGGCAATCAGCCCCAGCATTTT
>.|TRBV5-1|TRBD1|TRBJ2-7
CASSLGSGTGDEQYF
TGCGCCAGCAGCTTGGGTTCTGGGACAGGGGACGAGCAGTACTTC
>.|TRBV7-2|TRBD2|TRBJ2-1
CASSLATAGDSYNEQFF
TGTGCCAGCAGCTTAGCGACAGCGGGGGACTCCTACAATGAGCAGTTCTTC
>once|TRBV30|TRBD2|TRBJ2-5
CAWSVLAGGETQYF
TGTGCCTGGAGTGTACTAGCGGGAGGTGAGACCCAGTACTTC
>.|TRBV18|.|TRBJ1-1
CASSPERNTEAFF
TGTGCCAGCTCACCCGAGAGAAACACTGAAGCTTTCTTT
>.|TRBV29-1|TRBD2|TRBJ2-2
CTVSILAGGTGELFF
TGCACCGTTTCTATCCTAGCGGGAGGGACCGGGGAGCTGTTTTTT
>.|TRBV6-1|.|TRBJ2-7
CASSEKAFSSYEQYF
TGTGCCAGCAGTGAAAAAGCGTTTTCCTCCTACGAGCAGTACTTC
>.|TRBV1|.|TRBJ2-7
CTSSQRGGTGRHEQYF
TGCACCAGCAGCCAAAGGGGCGGGACAGGGAGGCACGAGCAGTACTTC
>.|TRBV13|TRBD2|TRBJ2-3
CASSSKREGLTDTQYF
TGTGCCAGCAGCTCTAAGCGGGAGGGCCTTACAGATACGCAGTATTTT
>few|TRBV5-1|TRBD2|TRBJ2-1
CASSPGLAGDNEQFF
TGCGCCAGCAGCCCCGGACTAGCGGGGGATAATGAGCAGTTCTTC
>.|TRBV7-9|.|TRBJ2-2
CASSFQEDGELFF
TGTGCCAGCAGCTTTCAGGAGGACGGGGAGCTGTTTTTT
>.|TRBV14|.|TRBJ2-5
CASSQDRGKREETQYF
TGTGCCAGCAGCCAAGATAGGGGGAAAAGGGAAGAGACCCAGTACTTC
>.|TRBV9|.|TRBJ1-2
CASSVAGVNYGYTF
TGTGCCAGCAGCGTAGCGGGGGTTAACTATGGCTACACCTTC
>.|TRBV19|.|TRBJ2-3
CASSISRTDTQYF
TGTGCCAGTAGTATATCTCGCACAGATACGCAGTATTTT
>.|TRBV14|TRBD2|TRBJ2-3
CASSQASGRDTQYF
TGTGCCAGCAGCCAGGCTAGCGGGAGGGATACGCAGTATTTT
>.|TRBV6-7|.|TRBJ2-7
CASSYSVGPGVLARDEQYF
TGTGCCAGCAGTTACTCGGTTGGGCCAGGGGTACTAGCGAGGGACGAGCAGTACTTC
>.|TRBV28|.|TRBJ1-2
CASSYSPNYGYTF
TGTGCCAGCAGTTACAGCCCGAACTATGGCTACACCTTC
>.|TRBV6-5|.|TRBJ2-7
CASSPTVTRPYEQYF
TGTGCCAGCAGCCCAACAGTAACTCGACCCTACGAGCAGTACTTC
>.|TRBV27|TRBD2|TRBJ2-5
CASSFRGLAGETQYF
TGTGCCAGCAGTTTCCGAGGACTAGCGGGAGAGACCCAGTACTTC
>.|TRBV5-6|.|TRBJ1-2
CASSLGFIGLYGYTF
TGTGCCAGCAGCTTGGGGTTTATTGGGCTCTATGGCTACACCTTC
>.|TRBV5-4|TRBD2|TRBJ2-5
CASSLRVAGQETQYF
TGTGCCAGCAGCTTGAGGGTAGCGGGGCAGGAGACCCAGTACTTC
>.|TRBV4-1|TRBD2|TRBJ2-5
CASSLGTTSKETQYF
TGCGCCAGCAGCCTAGGGACTACCTCAAAAGAGACCCAGTACTTC
>.|TRBV6-4|TRBD2|TRBJ2-3
CASSRLAGGADTQYF
TGTGCCAGCAGTCGACTAGCGGGGGGGGCAGATACGCAGTATTTT
>.|TRBV5-1|.|TRBJ2-6
CASSRPGGTGANVLTF
TGCGCCAGCAGCCGGCCGGGGGGCACTGGGGCCAACGTCCTGACTTTC
>once|TRBV7-9|TRBD2|TRBJ2-3
CASSREGTDTQYF
TGTGCCAGCAGCCGGGAGGGCACAGATACGCAGTATTTT
>.|TRBV6-5|.|TRBJ2-1
CASGRGPLNEQFF
TGTGCCAGCGGGCGGGGCCCCCTCAATGAGCAGTTCTTC
>.|TRBV9|.|TRBJ2-1
CASRRGIHDEQFF
TGTGCCAGCCGAAGGGGAATCCACGATGAGCAGTTCTTC
>once|TRBV27|.|TRBJ1-2
CASSLGADRIYGYTF
TGTGCCAGCAGTTTGGGGGCGGACAGAATCTATGGCTACACCTTC
>.|TRBV29-1|.|TRBJ1-2
CSVEDRMDFYGYTF
TGCAGCGTTGAAGACAGGATGGACTTCTATGGCTACACCTTC
>.|TRBV28|TRBD2|TRBJ2-7
CASNPAGLAAYEQYF
TGTGCCAGCAACCCTGCGGGACTAGCGGCTTACGAGCAGTACTTC
>.|TRBV28|.|TRBJ1-4
CASSTPGSLGEKLFF
TGTGCCAGCAGCACTCCGGGGAGTCTAGGCGAAAAACTGTTTTTT
>.|TRBV7-9|.|TRBJ1-2
CSSSLAGAYGYTF
TGTTCCAGCAGCTTAGCAGGGGCATATGGCTACACCTTC
>.|TRBV15|TRBD1|TRBJ2-7
CATSRDRAPQGEQYF
TGTGCCACCAGCAGGGACAGGGCTCCCCAAGGCGAGCAGTACTTC